A selection of T cell receptor beta chains follows, all from one sample in a study of T cell responses to AZD1222 COVID-19 vaccine. The repertoire was sequenced with immunoSEQ multiplex PCR; TCRdb's copy has only in-frame clones and lacks some. The table includes 65,000 to 75,000 clones, roughly 84% detected once. The material sequenced was peripheral blood, taken on day 0 of AZD1222 vaccination. The source is an adult in good health. CDR3s include the opening cysteine and the closing phenylalanine or tryptophan. Each record gives: V gene, D gene, J gene, CDR3 protein. D genes are given only for firm matches.

TRBV5-6,TRBD1,TRBJ1-2,CASSFGDRFYGYTF
TRBV7-6,NA,TRBJ1-3,CASSLALHQGPSGNTIYF
TRBV28,NA,TRBJ2-1,CASSLTEGVAGNEQFF
TRBV9,TRBD2,TRBJ2-1,CASSVTGGSNEQFF
TRBV6-5,NA,TRBJ1-4,CASRPTPMDNEKLFF
TRBV19,NA,TRBJ1-2,CASSLTAFYGYTF
TRBV2,TRBD1,TRBJ2-7,CASRETGALSYEQYF
TRBV9,NA,TRBJ1-1,CASSVYPGPNTEAFF
TRBV3-1/TRBV3-2,TRBD1,TRBJ2-5,CASTRSGQGTKETQYF
TRBV4-3,NA,TRBJ1-1,CASSQEGSRTEAFF
TRBV4-2,NA,TRBJ2-1,CASSQESAGLTYNEQFF
TRBV7-6,NA,TRBJ2-2,CASSFAQANTGELFF
TRBV11-2,TRBD2,TRBJ2-3,CASSFTSGLTRTDTQYF
TRBV5-1,TRBD1,TRBJ1-6,CASSLWGQGNSPLHF
TRBV4-1,NA,TRBJ2-1,CASSQDRGVGEQFF
TRBV28,NA,TRBJ1-6,CASSFSGSRNSPLHF
TRBV7-9,TRBD1,TRBJ1-5,CASSLLGQGGIQPQHF
TRBV19,NA,TRBJ1-3,CASSARERRSGNTIYF
TRBV7-2,TRBD1,TRBJ1-1,CASSPWTGGNTEAFF
TRBV5-1,TRBD1,TRBJ1-2,CASSSVRGINYGYTF
TRBV3-1/TRBV3-2,NA,TRBJ1-1,CASSQISGNTEAFF
TRBV7-9,TRBD1,TRBJ1-4,CASSPPGTEATNEKLFF
TRBV6-5,TRBD1,TRBJ1-1,CASSPGTVVAFF
TRBV6-2/TRBV6-3,NA,TRBJ1-1,CASSYEGNTEAFF
TRBV14,NA,TRBJ2-3,CASSPHPGGGSTDTQYF
TRBV2,TRBD2,TRBJ2-7,CASSGSLAGDSYF
TRBV15,NA,TRBJ2-3,CATSRDLTGDGWTDTQYF
TRBV7-2,TRBD2,TRBJ2-5,CASSLLTSVQETQYF
TRBV6-6,NA,TRBJ1-2,CATLPSDNYGYTF
TRBV3-1/TRBV3-2,NA,TRBJ1-1,CASSKGTSEAFF
TRBV2,NA,TRBJ2-3,CASSVGGSTDTQYF
TRBV12-3/TRBV12-4,NA,TRBJ1-1,CASSLGGAPEAFF